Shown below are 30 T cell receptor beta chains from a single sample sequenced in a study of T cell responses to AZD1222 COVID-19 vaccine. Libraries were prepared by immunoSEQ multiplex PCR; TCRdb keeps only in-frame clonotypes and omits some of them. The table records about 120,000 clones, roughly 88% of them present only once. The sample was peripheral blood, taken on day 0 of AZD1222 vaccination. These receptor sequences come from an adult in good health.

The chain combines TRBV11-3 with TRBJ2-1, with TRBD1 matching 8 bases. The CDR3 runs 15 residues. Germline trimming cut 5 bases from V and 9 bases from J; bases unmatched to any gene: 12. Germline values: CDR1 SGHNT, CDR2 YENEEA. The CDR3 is CASSPTGDMSLEQFF. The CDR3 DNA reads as TGTGCCAGCAGCCCGACAGGGGATATGTCGCTTGAGCAGTTCTTC.

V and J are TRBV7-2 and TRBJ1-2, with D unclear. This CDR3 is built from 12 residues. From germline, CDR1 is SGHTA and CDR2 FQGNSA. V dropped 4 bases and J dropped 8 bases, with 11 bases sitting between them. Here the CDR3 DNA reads TGTGCCAGCAGCTCAGAGGACCGGGGCTACACCTTC. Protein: CASSSEDRGYTF.

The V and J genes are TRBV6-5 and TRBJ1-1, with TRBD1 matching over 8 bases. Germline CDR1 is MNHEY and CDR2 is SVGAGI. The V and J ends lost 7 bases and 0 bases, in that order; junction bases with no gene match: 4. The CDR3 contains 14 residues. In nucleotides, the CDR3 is TGTGCCAGCATCCCAGGGGGCTTGAACACTGAAGCTTTCTTT. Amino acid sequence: CASIPGGLNTEAFF.

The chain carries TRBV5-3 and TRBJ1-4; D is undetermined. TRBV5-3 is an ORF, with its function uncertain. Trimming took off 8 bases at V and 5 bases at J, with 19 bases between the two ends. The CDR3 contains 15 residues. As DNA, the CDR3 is TGTGCCAGTCCCAATATTGGGCCTCCAAATGAAAAACTGTTTTTT. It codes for CASPNIGPPNEKLFF.

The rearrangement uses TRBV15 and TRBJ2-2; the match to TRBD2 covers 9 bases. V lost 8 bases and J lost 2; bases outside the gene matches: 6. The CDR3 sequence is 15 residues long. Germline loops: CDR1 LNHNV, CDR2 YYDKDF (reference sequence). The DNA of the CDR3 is TGTGCCACCTCAGGCGGGGGGGCCAACACCGGGGAGCTGTTTTTT. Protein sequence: CATSGGGANTGELFF.

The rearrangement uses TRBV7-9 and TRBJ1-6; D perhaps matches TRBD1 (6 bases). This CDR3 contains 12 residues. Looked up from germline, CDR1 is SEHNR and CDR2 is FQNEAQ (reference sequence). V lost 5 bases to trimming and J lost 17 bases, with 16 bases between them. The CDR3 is CASSPRDGGIHF. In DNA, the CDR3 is TGTGCCAGCAGCCCACGGGACGGGGGCATCCACTTT.

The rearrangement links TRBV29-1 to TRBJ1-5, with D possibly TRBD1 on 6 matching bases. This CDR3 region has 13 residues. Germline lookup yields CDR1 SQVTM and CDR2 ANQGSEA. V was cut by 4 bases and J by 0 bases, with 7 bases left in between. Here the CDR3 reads CSVVGHSNQPQHF. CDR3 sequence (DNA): TGCAGCGTTGTGGGACATAGCAATCAGCCCCAGCATTTT.

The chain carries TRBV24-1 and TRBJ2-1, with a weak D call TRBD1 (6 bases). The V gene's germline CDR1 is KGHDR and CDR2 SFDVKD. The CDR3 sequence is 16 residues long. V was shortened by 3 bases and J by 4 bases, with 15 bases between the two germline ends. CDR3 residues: CATSDPAADRYNEQFF. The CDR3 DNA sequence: TGTGCCACCAGTGATCCCGCGGCTGACAGGTACAATGAGCAGTTCTTC.

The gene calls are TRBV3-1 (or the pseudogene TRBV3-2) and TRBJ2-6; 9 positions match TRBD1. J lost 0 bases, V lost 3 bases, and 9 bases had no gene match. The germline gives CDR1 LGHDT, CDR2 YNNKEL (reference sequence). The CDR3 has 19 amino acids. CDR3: CASSHYGTGRSSGANVLTF. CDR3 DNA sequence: TGTGCCAGCAGCCATTACGGGACAGGGCGAAGCTCTGGGGCCAACGTCCTGACTTTC.

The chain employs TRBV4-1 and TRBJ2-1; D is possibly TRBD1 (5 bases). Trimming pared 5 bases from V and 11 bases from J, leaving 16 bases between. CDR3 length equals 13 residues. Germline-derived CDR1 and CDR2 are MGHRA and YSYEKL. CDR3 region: CASSETSGRKQFF. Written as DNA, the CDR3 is TGCGCCAGCAGCGAAACCTCAGGGCGAAAGCAGTTCTTC.

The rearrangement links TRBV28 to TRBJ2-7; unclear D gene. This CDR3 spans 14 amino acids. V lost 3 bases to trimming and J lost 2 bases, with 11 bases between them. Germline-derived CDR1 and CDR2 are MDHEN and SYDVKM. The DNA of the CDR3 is TGTGCCAGCAGTTTCATCAGTCTTGCCTACGAGCAGTACTTC. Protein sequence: CASSFISLAYEQYF.

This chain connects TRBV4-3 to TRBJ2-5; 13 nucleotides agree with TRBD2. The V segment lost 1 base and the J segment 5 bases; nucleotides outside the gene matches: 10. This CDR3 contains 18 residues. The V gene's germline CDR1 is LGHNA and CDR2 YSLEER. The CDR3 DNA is TGCGCCAGCAGCCAAGCCACTAGCGGGGGGGCCTTTCGGGAGACCCAGTACTTC. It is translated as CASSQATSGGAFRETQYF.

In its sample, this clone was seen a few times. CDR3 coding DNA: TGTGCCAGCAGCCCAGACGGGACAGGGATCGGGGAGCTGTTTTTT. Its protein product is CASSPDGTGIGELFF. V gene TRBV9 combines with J gene TRBJ2-2, with 9 bases identical to TRBD1. In germline, CDR1 is SGDLS, CDR2 YYNGEE. V dropped 4 bases and J dropped 7; count of bases not matched to a gene: 8. The CDR3 is made up of 15 amino acids.

CDR3 in amino acids: CASSPTSGGIGELFF. In nucleotides, the CDR3 is TGTGCCAGCAGTCCGACTAGCGGGGGGATCGGGGAGCTGTTTTTT. This rearrangement joins TRBV13 to TRBJ2-2, with 13 bases aligning to TRBD2. CDR1 and CDR2 from the germline V gene are PRHDT and FYEKMQ (reference sequence). Trimming removed 6 bases from V and 7 bases from J; junction bases left unmatched: 5. This CDR3 is 15 amino acids long.

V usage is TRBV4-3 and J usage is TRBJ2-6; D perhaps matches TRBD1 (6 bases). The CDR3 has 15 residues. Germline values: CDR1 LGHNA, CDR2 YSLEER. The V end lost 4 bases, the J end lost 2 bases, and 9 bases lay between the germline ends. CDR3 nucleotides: TGCGCCAGCAGCCCGAACAGGGCTGGGGCCAACGTCCTGACTTTC. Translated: CASSPNRAGANVLTF.

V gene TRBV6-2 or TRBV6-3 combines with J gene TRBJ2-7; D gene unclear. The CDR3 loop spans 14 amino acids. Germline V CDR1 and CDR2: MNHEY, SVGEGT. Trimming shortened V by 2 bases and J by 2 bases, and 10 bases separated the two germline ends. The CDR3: CASSYESAPYEQYF. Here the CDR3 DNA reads TGTGCCAGCAGTTACGAAAGTGCTCCCTACGAGCAGTACTTC.

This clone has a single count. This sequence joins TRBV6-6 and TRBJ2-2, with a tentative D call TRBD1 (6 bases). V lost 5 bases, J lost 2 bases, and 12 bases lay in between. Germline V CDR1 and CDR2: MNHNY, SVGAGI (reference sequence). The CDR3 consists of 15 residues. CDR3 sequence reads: CASSQTGTNTGELFF. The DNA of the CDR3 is TGTGCCAGCAGTCAAACGGGGACAAACACCGGGGAGCTGTTTTTT.

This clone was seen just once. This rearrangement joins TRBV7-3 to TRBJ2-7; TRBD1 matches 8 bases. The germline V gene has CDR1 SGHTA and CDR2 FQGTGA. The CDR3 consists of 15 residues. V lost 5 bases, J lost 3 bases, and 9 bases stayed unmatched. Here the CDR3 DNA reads TGTGCCAGCAGCGGCAGGACAGGGTTGGGCTACGAGCAGTACTTC. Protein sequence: CASSGRTGLGYEQYF.

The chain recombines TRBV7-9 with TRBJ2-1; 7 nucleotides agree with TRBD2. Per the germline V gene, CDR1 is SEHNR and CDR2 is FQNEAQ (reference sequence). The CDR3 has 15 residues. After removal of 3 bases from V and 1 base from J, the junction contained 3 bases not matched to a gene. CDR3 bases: TGTGCCAGCAGCTTCCAGGGAGGGTCCTACAATGAGCAGTTCTTC. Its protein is CASSFQGGSYNEQFF.

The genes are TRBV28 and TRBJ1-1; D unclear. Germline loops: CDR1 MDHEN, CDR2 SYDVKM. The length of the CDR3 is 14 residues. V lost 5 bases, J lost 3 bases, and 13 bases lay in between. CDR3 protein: CASSALTRDTEAFF. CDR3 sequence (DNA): TGTGCCAGCAGTGCTCTAACTAGGGACACTGAAGCTTTCTTT.

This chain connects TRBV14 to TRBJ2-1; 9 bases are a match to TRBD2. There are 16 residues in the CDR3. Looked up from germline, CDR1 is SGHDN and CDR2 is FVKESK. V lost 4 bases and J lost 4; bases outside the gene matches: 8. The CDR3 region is CASSRRSGGRYNEQFF. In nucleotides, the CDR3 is TGTGCCAGCAGCCGTCGTAGCGGGGGCCGTTACAATGAGCAGTTCTTC. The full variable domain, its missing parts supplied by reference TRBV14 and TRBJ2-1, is EAGVTQFPSHSVIEKGQTVTLRCDPISGHDNLYWYRRVMGKEIKFLLHFVKESKQDESGMPNNRFLAERTGGTYSTLKVQPAELEDSGVYFCASSRRSGGRYNEQFFGPGTRLTVL.

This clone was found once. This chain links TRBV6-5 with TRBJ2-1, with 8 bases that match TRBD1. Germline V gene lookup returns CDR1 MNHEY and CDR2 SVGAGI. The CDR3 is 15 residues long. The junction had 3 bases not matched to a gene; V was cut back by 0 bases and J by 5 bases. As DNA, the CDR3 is TGTGCCAGCAGTTACTCGTTACAGGGGGACAATGAGCAGTTCTTC. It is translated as CASSYSLQGDNEQFF.

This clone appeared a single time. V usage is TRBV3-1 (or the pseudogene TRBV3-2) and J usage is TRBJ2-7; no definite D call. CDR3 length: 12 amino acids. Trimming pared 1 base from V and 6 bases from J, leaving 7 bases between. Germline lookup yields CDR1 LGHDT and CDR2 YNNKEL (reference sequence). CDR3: CASSQAGIEQYF. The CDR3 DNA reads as TGTGCCAGCAGCCAAGCAGGAATCGAGCAGTACTTC.

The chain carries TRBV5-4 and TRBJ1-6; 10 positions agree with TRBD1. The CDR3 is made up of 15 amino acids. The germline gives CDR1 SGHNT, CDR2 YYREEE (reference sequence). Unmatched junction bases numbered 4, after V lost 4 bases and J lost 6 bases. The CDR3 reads CASSGGQGGNSPLHF. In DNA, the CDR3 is TGTGCCAGCAGCGGAGGACAGGGGGGTAATTCACCCCTCCACTTT.

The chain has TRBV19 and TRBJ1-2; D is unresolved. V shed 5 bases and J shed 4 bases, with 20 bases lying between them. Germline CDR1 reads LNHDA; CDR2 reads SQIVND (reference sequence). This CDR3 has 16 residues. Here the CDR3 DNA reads TGTGCCAGTAGTGCCCTGGGAGAGGGCCTAGGCTATGGCTACACCTTC. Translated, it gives CASSALGEGLGYGYTF.

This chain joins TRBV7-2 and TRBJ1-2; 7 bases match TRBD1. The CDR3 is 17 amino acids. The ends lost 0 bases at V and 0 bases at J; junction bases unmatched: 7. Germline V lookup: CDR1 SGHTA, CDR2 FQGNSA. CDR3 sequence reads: CASSLADWDSSNYGYTF. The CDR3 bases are TGTGCCAGCAGCTTAGCGGACTGGGACAGCTCTAACTATGGCTACACCTTC.

CDR3 sequence reads: CAISEDGTYEQYF. The CDR3 bases are TGTGCCATCAGTGAGGACGGTACCTACGAGCAGTACTTC. This chain links TRBV10-3 with TRBJ2-7; no clear D gene. V lost 2 bases, J lost 2 bases, and 7 bases lay in between. The CDR3 sequence is 13 residues long. Germline V gene lookup returns CDR1 ENHRY and CDR2 SYGVKD.

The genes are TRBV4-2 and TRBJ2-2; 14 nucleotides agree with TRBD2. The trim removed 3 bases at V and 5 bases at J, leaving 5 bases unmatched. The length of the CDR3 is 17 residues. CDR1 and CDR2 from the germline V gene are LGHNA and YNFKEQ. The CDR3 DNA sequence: TGTGCCAGCAGCCAGACTGGGACTAGCGGGGGTACCGGGGAGCTGTTTTTT. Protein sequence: CASSQTGTSGGTGELFF.

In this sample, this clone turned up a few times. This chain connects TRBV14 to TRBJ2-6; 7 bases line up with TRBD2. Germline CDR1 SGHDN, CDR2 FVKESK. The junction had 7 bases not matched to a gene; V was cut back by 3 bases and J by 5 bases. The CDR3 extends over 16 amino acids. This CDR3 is CASSQGGLLWANVLTF. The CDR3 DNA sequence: TGTGCCAGCAGCCAGGGGGGACTACTCTGGGCCAACGTCCTGACTTTC.

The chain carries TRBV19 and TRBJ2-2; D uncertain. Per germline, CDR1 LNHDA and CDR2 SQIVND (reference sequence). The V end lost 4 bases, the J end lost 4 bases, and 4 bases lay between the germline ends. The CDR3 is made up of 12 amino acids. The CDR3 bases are TGTGCCAGTAGTAGGAGCACCGGGGAGCTGTTTTTT. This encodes CASSRSTGELFF.